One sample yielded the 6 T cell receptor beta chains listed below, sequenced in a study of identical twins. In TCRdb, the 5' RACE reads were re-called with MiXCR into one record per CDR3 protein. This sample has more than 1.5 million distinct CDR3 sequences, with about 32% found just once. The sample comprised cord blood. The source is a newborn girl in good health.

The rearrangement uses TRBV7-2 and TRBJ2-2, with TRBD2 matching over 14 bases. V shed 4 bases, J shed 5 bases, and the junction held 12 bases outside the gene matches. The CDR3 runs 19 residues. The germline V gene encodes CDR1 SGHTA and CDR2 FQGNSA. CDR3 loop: CASSSFPGLAGEATGELFF. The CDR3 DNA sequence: TGTGCCAGCAGCTCCTTTCCGGGACTAGCGGGAGAAGCAACCGGGGAGCTGTTTTTT.

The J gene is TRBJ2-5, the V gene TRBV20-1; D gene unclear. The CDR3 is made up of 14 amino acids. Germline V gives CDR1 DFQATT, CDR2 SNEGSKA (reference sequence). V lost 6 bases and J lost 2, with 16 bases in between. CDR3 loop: CSARQGPPQETQYF. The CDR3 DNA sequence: TGCAGTGCGAGACAAGGCCCACCTCAAGAGACCCAGTACTTC.

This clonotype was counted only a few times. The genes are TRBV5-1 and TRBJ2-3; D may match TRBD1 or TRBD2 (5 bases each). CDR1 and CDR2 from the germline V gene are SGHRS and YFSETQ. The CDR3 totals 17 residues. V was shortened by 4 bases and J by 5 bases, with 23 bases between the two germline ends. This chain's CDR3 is CASSLAVGGTLGDTQYF. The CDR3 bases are TGCGCCAGCAGCCTCGCAGTTGGTGGGACCCTAGGAGATACGCAGTATTTT.

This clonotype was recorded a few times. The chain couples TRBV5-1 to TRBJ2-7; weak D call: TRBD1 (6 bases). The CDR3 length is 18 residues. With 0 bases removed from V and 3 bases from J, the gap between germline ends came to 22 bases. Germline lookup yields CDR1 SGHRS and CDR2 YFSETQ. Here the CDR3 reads CASSLGAAAPGAFYEQYF. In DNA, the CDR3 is TGCGCCAGCAGCTTGGGCGCCGCGGCTCCAGGGGCCTTCTACGAGCAGTACTTC.

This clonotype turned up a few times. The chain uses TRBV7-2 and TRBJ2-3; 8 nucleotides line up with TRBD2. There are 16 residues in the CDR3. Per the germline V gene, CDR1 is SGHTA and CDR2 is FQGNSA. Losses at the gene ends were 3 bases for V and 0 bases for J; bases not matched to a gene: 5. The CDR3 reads CASSFLSGMSTDTQYF. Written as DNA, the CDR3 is TGTGCCAGCAGCTTCCTTAGCGGGATGAGCACAGATACGCAGTATTTT.

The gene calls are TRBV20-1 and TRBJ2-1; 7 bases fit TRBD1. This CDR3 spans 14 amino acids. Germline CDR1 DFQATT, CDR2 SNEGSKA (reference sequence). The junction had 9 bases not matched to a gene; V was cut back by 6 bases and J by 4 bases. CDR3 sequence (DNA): TGCAGTGCAACTCGGGACAGCCTTTACAATGAGCAGTTCTTC. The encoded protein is CSATRDSLYNEQFF.